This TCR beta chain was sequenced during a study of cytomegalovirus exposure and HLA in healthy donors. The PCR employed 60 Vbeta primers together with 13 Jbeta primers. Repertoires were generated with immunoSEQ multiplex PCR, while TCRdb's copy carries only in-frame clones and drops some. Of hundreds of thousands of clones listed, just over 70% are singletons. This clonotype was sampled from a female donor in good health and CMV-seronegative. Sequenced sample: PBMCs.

CDR3 nucleotides: TGTGCCAGCAGTTTAAGCGTAAGCACAGATACGCAGTATTTT. Protein product: CASSLSVSTDTQYF. The rearrangement uses TRBV28 and TRBJ2-3, with D unclear. V shed 2 bases and J shed 0 bases, with 6 bases lying between them. Per the germline V gene, CDR1 is MDHEN and CDR2 is SYDVKM. This CDR3 is built from 14 residues. Drawing the rest from reference TRBV28 and TRBJ2-3, the complete variable domain is DVKVTQSSRYLVKRTGEKVFLECVQDMDHENMFWYRQDPGLGLRLIYFSYDVKMKEKGDIPEGYSVSREKKERFSLILESASTNQTSMYLCASSLSVSTDTQYFGPGTRLTVL.